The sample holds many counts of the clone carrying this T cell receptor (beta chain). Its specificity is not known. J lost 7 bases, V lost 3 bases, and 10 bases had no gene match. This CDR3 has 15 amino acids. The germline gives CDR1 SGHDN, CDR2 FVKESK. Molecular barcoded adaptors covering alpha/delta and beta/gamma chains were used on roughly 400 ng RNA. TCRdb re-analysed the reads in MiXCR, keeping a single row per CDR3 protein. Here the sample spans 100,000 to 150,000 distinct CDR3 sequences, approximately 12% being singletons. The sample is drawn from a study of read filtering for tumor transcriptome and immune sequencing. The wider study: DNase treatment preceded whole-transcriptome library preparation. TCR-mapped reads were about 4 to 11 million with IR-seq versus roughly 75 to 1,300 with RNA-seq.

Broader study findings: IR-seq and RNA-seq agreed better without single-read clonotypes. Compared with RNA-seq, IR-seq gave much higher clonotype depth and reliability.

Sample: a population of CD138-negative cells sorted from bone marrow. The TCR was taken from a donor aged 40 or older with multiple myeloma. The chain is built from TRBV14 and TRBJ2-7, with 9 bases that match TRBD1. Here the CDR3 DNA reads TGTGCCAGCAGCCACTACGGACAGGGGTCTTGGGAGCAGTACTTC. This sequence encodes CASSHYGQGSWEQYF.